A single sample is the source of the 27 T cell receptor beta chains below, sequenced in a study of identical twins. TCRdb redid the calling of the 5' RACE reads with MiXCR, one entry per CDR3 protein. The table has approximately 690,000 distinct CDR3 sequences, roughly 6% seen once. The specimen was naive T cells sorted from blood. These TCRs come from a man aged 18 to 29 in good health.

Ten or more counts support this clonotype. This chain links TRBV6-2 or TRBV6-3 with TRBJ2-1; D not resolved. V gave up 0 bases and J gave up 5 bases, with 5 bases separating them. The CDR3 covers 13 residues. The germline V gene encodes CDR1 MNHEY and CDR2 SVGEGT. CDR3 protein: CASSYSRDNEQFF. The CDR3 DNA is TGTGCCAGCAGTTACTCGAGAGACAATGAGCAGTTCTTC.

This clonotype was detected a few times. This rearrangement joins TRBV6-5 to TRBJ1-6; TRBD1 is a possible D gene (5 bases). This CDR3 comprises 16 residues. V was pared by 0 bases and J by 2 bases, with 8 bases between. Germline assignment: CDR1 MNHEY and CDR2 SVGAGI. The CDR3 here is CASSYSAGPYNSPLHF. The CDR3 region has the DNA TGTGCCAGCAGTTACTCAGCAGGGCCCTATAATTCACCCCTCCACTTT.

This clonotype was counted many times. The V and J genes are TRBV25-1 and TRBJ2-7, with 14 bases aligning to TRBD2. The V gene end was trimmed by 2 bases and the J gene end by 5 bases; junction bases not matched to a gene: 11. CDR1 and CDR2 (germline): MGHDK, SYGVNS. The CDR3 is 18 amino acids. CDR3 protein: CASSETTGTSGRLHEQYF. DNA of the CDR3: TGTGCCAGCAGTGAAACGACGGGGACTAGCGGGAGACTACACGAGCAGTACTTC.

This clonotype was observed many times. J is TRBJ1-1 and V is TRBV12-3 or TRBV12-4; a possible D gene is TRBD1 (5 bases). V was shortened by 7 bases and J by 3 bases, with 21 bases between the two germline ends. The CDR3 consists of 16 residues. DNA for the CDR3: TGTGCCAGCACCCCCCAGGGAGGTTTGTGGGACACTGAAGCTTTCTTT. The encoded protein is CASTPQGGLWDTEAFF.

This clonotype has at least ten counts. V usage is TRBV29-1 and J usage is TRBJ2-1, with a tentative D call TRBD2 (6 bases). V was clipped by 4 bases and J by 0 bases, with 10 bases between them. This CDR3 spans 14 amino acids. Germline-derived CDR1 and CDR2 are SQVTM and ANQGSEA. CDR3 nucleotide sequence: TGCAGCGTTGGCGGGACGAGCTCCTACAATGAGCAGTTCTTC. Protein product: CSVGGTSSYNEQFF.

This clonotype was counted at least ten times. The chain carries TRBV7-8 and TRBJ2-1; D is ambiguous. This CDR3 has 14 amino acids. Trimming took off 5 bases at V and 6 bases at J, with 14 bases between the two ends. Germline V CDR1 and CDR2: SGHVS, FQNEAQ. CDR3 DNA: TGTGCCAGCAGCCTAAGGGCGGATGGCAATGAGCAGTTCTTC. Encoded protein: CASSLRADGNEQFF.

This clonotype was seen a few times. The chain's CDR3 is CASSQAGNTDTQYF. CDR3 bases: TGTGCCAGCAGCCAAGCCGGGAACACAGATACGCAGTATTTT. The V and J genes are TRBV3-1 and TRBJ2-3; possible D gene TRBD2, 5 bases. The V end lost 1 base, the J end lost 2 bases, and 7 bases lay between the germline ends. The germline V gene has CDR1 LGHDT and CDR2 YNNKEL (reference sequence). The CDR3 has 14 residues.

This clonotype appeared a few times. The chain is built from TRBV5-1 and TRBJ2-3; TRBD1 matches 10 bases. The length of the CDR3 is 16 residues. The germline CDR1 and CDR2 sequences are SGHRS and YFSETQ. V was pared by 0 bases and J by 6 bases, with 7 bases of the junction left unmatched. Here the CDR3 DNA reads TGCGCCAGCAGCTTGGACCGACAGGGGGCAGGGGATACGCAGTATTTT. It encodes CASSLDRQGAGDTQYF.

The sample holds many counts of this clonotype. This sequence joins TRBV28 and TRBJ2-1; unclear D gene. CDR1 is MDHEN, CDR2 SYDVKM, per germline. V was shortened by 4 bases and J by 7 bases, with 8 bases between the two germline ends. CDR3 length: 12 residues. The CDR3 nucleotides read TGTGCCAGCAGTTCCCCCCCTAATGAGCAGTTCTTC. It yields the protein CASSSPPNEQFF.

CDR3 region: CSARGTGTGKNTGELFF. CDR3 sequence (DNA): TGCAGTGCTAGGGGAACCGGGACTGGGAAGAACACCGGGGAGCTGTTTTTT. The genes are TRBV20-1 and TRBJ2-2, with D possibly being TRBD2 (6 bases). Trimming shortened V by 3 bases and J by 1 base, and 18 bases separated the two germline ends. The CDR3 has 17 amino acids. CDR1 and CDR2 (germline): DFQATT, SNEGSKA (reference sequence).

This chain connects TRBV15 to TRBJ2-6; 7 positions agree with TRBD2. Germline V gives CDR1 LNHNV, CDR2 YYDKDF (reference sequence). This CDR3 is 18 amino acids long. V shed 2 bases, J shed 4 bases, and the junction held 11 bases outside the gene matches. CDR3 amino acids: CATSRLLGGDAGANVLTF. The CDR3 DNA follows: TGTGCCACCAGCAGACTCCTGGGGGGGGATGCAGGGGCCAACGTCCTGACTTTC.

This clonotype has only a few counts. The junction does not match germline at one end; this may be a read error. The CDR3 reads CANSLSGRVEDTQYF. The CDR3 DNA reads as TGTGCCAACAGTTTAAGCGGGAGGGTTGAAGATACGCAGTATTTT. The chain uses TRBV2 and TRBJ2-3; 10 bases line up with TRBD2. The CDR3 length is 15 residues. CDR1 SNHLY and CDR2 FYNNEI come from the germline V gene.

At least ten counts were recorded for this clonotype. The CDR3 sequence: CASSVDPISYEQYF. The CDR3 DNA reads TGTGCCAGCAGCGTAGACCCGATTTCCTACGAGCAGTACTTC. V usage is TRBV9 and J usage is TRBJ2-7; D is unclear. Per the germline V gene, CDR1 is SGDLS and CDR2 is YYNGEE. Trimming removed 0 bases from V and 1 base from J, with 8 bases in between. The CDR3 is made up of 14 amino acids.

This clonotype was detected ten times or more. V gene TRBV10-3 combines with J gene TRBJ2-7; D uncertain. This CDR3 region has 15 residues. Deletions cut 2 bases from V and 2 bases from J, with 13 bases between. Germline V CDR1 and CDR2: ENHRY, SYGVKD. The CDR3 is CAISEDKGKTYEQYF. The CDR3 nucleotides are TGTGCCATCAGTGAGGACAAGGGCAAAACCTACGAGCAGTACTTC.

This clonotype was counted many times. The chain is built from TRBV20-1 and TRBJ1-4; D is unclear. CDR3 length equals 13 residues. V dropped 6 bases and J dropped 7 bases, with 15 bases sitting between them. Germline CDR1 is DFQATT and CDR2 is SNEGSKA (reference sequence). The CDR3 protein is CSAARAAGEKLFF. As DNA, the CDR3 is TGCAGTGCAGCGCGGGCTGCGGGTGAAAAACTGTTTTTT.

In its sample, this clonotype was seen many times. The gene calls are TRBV12-3 or TRBV12-4 and TRBJ2-7, with D perhaps assigned TRBD1 or TRBD2 (5 bases each). The CDR3 runs to 12 residues. Trimming left V 8 bases short and J 4 bases short, with 12 bases between. CDR3 in DNA: TGTGCCAGCTCCGGGACGGGGTACGAGCAGTACGTC. Its translation: CASSGTGYEQYV.

This clonotype was counted ten times or more. The chain couples TRBV5-1 to TRBJ2-1; 13 bases map to TRBD2. This CDR3 region has 15 residues. The germline gives CDR1 SGHRS, CDR2 YFSETQ. V dropped 0 bases and J dropped 12; count of bases not matched to a gene: 6. DNA for the CDR3: TGCGCCAGCAGCTTGGGACTAGCGGGAGGAGTCATGCAGTTCTTC. Its protein is CASSLGLAGGVMQFF.

This clonotype occurred many times. The chain has TRBV7-9 and TRBJ2-2, with TRBD2 matching 8 bases. The V segment lost 4 bases and the J segment 5 bases; nucleotides outside the gene matches: 6. The CDR3 is made up of 15 amino acids. CDR1 and CDR2 (germline): SEHNR, FQNEAQ (reference sequence). As DNA, the CDR3 is TGTGCCAGCAGCTCCTTAGCGGGACGGACCGGGGAGCTGTTTTTT. Amino acids: CASSSLAGRTGELFF.

This rearrangement joins TRBV2 to TRBJ2-1; D uncertain. V was trimmed by 0 bases and J by 9 bases, leaving 12 bases between them. In germline, CDR1 is SNHLY, CDR2 FYNNEI. The CDR3 runs to 14 residues. As DNA, the CDR3 is TGTGCCAGCAGTGAAGCGCTTCACCCCTTTGAGCAGTTCTTC. Encoded protein: CASSEALHPFEQFF.

The rearrangement links TRBV11-3 to TRBJ2-1; weak D call: TRBD2 (5 bases). Germline CDR1 is SGHNT and CDR2 is YENEEA. V was cut by 3 bases and J by 13 bases, with 13 bases left in between. The CDR3 contains 12 residues. The CDR3 sequence is CASSFPEGPQFF. In nucleotides, the CDR3 is TGTGCCAGCAGCTTTCCTGAGGGTCCTCAGTTCTTC.

This clonotype appeared a few times. Written as DNA, the CDR3 is TGCGCCAGCAGCTTTAATCCCGGGACTAGCGCTGTGATCACCGGGGAGCTGTTTTTT. Residues: CASSFNPGTSAVITGELFF. The rearrangement uses TRBV5-1 and TRBJ2-2; 10 bases map to TRBD2. Losses at the gene ends were 2 bases for V and 4 bases for J; bases not matched to a gene: 14. Germline V gives CDR1 SGHRS, CDR2 YFSETQ. The CDR3 runs to 19 residues.

In its sample, this clonotype was seen many times. The chain links TRBV29-1 to TRBJ2-1; a weak D match, TRBD2 (6 bases). This CDR3 spans 14 amino acids. Looked up from germline, CDR1 is SQVTM and CDR2 is ANQGSEA. V gave up 4 bases and J gave up 8 bases, with 18 bases separating them. CDR3: CSVVYGRSTHEQFF. CDR3 sequence (DNA): TGCAGCGTTGTATACGGGAGAAGTACGCATGAGCAGTTCTTC.

The J gene is TRBJ2-7, the V gene TRBV30, with D perhaps being TRBD1 or TRBD2 (5 bases each). Trimming left V 5 bases short and J 6 bases short, with 14 bases between. The CDR3 is 12 amino acids. CDR1 and CDR2 from the germline V gene are GTSNPN and SVGIG (reference sequence). The CDR3 protein is CAWGTGTVEQYF. For the CDR3, the DNA is TGTGCCTGGGGGACCGGGACCGTCGAGCAGTACTTC.

This chain links TRBV5-5 with TRBJ2-5; TRBD2 is a possible D gene (6 bases). Deletions cut 1 base from V and 5 bases from J, with 15 bases between. The length of the CDR3 is 15 residues. Germline-derived CDR1 and CDR2 are SGHKS and YYEKEE (reference sequence). CDR3 bases: TGTGCCAGCAGCTTGCTACTAGCTTTGACGGAGACCCAGTACTTC. It encodes CASSLLLALTETQYF.

This clonotype was observed at least ten times. The J gene is TRBJ2-7, the V gene TRBV29-1, with D perhaps given as TRBD1 or TRBD2 (5 bases each). This CDR3 has 13 residues. The ends were cut back, 4 bases at V and 5 bases at J, with 15 bases in the middle. The germline gives CDR1 SQVTM, CDR2 ANQGSEA. For the CDR3, the DNA is TGCAGCGTTGGGGGACGGAACCACCACGAGCAGTACTTC. Translation: CSVGGRNHHEQYF.

This chain joins TRBV6-1 and TRBJ2-2; 9 bases align to TRBD1. V lost 6 bases to trimming and J lost 5 bases; unmatched junction nucleotides: 7. CDR3 length: 15 residues. CDR1 and CDR2 (germline): MNHNS, SASEGT. The CDR3 nucleotides are TGTGCCAGCAGAGCGGGACAGGGTTGGACCGGGGAGCTGTTTTTT. Amino acids: CASRAGQGWTGELFF.

This clonotype has a handful of counts. The chain employs TRBV7-9 and TRBJ2-7; no clear D gene. CDR1 and CDR2 (germline): SEHNR, FQNEAQ (reference sequence). Trimming removed 4 bases at V and 6 bases at J, with 10 bases between. This CDR3 comprises 12 residues. The CDR3 is CASSSVGLEQYF. CDR3 DNA: TGTGCCAGCAGCTCAGTAGGGCTCGAGCAGTACTTC.